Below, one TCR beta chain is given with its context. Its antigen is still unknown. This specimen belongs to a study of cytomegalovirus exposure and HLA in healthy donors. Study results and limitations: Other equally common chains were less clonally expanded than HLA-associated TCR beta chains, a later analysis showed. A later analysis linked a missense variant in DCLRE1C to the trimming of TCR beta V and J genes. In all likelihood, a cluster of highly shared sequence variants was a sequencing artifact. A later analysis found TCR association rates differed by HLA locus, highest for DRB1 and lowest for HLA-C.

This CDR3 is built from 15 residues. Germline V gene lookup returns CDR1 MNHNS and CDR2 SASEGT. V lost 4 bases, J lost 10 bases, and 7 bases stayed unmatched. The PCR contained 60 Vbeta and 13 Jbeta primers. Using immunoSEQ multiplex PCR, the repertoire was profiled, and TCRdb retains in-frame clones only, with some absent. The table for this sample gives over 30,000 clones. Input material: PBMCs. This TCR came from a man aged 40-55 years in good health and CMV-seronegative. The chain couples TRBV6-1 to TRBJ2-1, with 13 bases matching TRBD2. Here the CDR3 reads CASSGGTSGKLEQFF. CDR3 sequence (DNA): TGTGCCAGCAGTGGGGGGACTAGCGGGAAATTGGAGCAGTTCTTC.